This TCR beta chain was captured in a study of cytomegalovirus exposure and HLA in healthy donors. This PCR relied on a set of 60 Vbeta primers and 13 Jbeta primers. Method: immunoSEQ multiplex PCR; TCRdb's copy keeps in-frame clones and lacks some. This sample has under 200,000 clones, with around 84% found just once. CDR3 size: 19 residues. Unmatched junction bases numbered 10, after V lost 0 bases and J lost 1 base. Germline CDR1 reads SGHDT; CDR2 reads YYEEEE. Material: PBMCs. This clonotype originated in a man aged 45-65 years in good health and CMV-seropositive. The chain couples TRBV5-6 to TRBJ2-4, with TRBD2 identical over 10 bases. CDR3: CASSLGSSGSGWAKNIQYF. CDR3 DNA sequence: TGTGCCAGCAGCTTGGGGTCTAGCGGGAGCGGTTGGGCCAAAAACATTCAGTACTTC.